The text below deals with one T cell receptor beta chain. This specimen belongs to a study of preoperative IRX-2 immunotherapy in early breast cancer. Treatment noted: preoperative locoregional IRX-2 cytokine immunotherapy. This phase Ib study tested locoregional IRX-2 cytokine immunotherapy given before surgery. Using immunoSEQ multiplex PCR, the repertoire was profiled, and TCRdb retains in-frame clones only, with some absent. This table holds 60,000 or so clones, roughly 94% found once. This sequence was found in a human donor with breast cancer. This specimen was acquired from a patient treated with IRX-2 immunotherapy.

Here the CDR3 DNA reads TGTGCCAGCAGGCCAACACAGGGGGCGGGCGGGGGGGCAAACAATGAGCAGTTCTTC. It is translated as CASRPTQGAGGGANNEQFF. This chain connects TRBV27 to TRBJ2-1; perhaps D is TRBD1 or TRBD2 (9 bases each). CDR3 length: 19 residues. In germline, CDR1 is MNHEY, CDR2 SMNVEV (reference sequence). V lost 6 bases and J lost 5, with 29 bases in between.